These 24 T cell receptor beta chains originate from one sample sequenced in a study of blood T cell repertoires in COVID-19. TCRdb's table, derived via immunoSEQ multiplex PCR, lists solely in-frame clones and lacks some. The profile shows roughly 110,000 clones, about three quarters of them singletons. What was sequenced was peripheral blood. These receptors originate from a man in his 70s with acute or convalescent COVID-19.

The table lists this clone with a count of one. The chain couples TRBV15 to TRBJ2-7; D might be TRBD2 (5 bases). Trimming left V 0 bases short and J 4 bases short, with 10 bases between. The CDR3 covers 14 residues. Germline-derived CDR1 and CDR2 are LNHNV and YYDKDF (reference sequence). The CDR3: CATSRDLASYEQYF. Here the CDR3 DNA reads TGTGCCACCAGCAGAGATCTAGCTTCATACGAGCAGTACTTC.

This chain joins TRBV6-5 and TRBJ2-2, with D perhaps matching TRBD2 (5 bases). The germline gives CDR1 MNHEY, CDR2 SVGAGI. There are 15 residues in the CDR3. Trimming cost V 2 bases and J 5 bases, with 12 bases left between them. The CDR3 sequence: CASSYEPGITGELFF. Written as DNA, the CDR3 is TGTGCCAGCAGTTACGAACCGGGGATAACCGGGGAGCTGTTTTTT.

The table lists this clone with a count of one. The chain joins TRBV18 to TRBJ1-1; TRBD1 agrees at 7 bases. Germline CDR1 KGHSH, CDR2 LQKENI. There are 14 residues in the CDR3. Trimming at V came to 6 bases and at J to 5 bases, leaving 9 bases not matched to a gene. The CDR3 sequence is CASSPRAGGTEAFF. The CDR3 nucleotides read TGTGCCAGCTCCCCCCGGGCAGGGGGGACTGAAGCTTTCTTT.

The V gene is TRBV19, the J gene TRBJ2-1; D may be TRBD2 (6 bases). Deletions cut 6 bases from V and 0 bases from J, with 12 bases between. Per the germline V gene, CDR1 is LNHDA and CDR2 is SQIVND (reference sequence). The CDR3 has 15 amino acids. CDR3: CASRTSKSSYNEQFF. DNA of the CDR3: TGTGCCAGTAGAACTAGCAAGAGCTCCTACAATGAGCAGTTCTTC.

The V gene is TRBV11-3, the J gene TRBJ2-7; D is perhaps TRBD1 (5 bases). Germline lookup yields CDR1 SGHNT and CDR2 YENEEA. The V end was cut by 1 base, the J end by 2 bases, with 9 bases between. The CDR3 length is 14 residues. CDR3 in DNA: TGTGCCAGCAGCTTAGGGGGCTCCCCCTACGAGCAGTACTTC. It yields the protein CASSLGGSPYEQYF.

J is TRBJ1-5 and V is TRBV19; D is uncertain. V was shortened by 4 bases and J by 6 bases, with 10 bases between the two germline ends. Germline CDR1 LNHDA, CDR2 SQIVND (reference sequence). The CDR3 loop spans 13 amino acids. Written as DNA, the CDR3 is TGTGCCAGTAGTAGGCGGGCTGCTCAGCCCCAGCATTTT. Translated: CASSRRAAQPQHF.

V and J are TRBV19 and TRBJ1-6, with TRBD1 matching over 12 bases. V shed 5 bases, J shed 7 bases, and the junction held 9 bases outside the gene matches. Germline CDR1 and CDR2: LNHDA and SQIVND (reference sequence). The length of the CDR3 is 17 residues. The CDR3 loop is CASSSRDRGHENSPLHF. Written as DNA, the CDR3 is TGTGCCAGTAGTTCCCGGGACAGGGGGCATGAAAATTCACCCCTCCACTTT. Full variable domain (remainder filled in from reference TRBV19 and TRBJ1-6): DGGITQSPKYLFRKEGQNVTLSCEQNLNHDAMYWYRQDPGQGLRLIYYSQIVNDFQKGDIAEGYSVSREKKESFPLTVTSAQKNPTAFYLCASSSRDRGHENSPLHFGNGTRLTVT.

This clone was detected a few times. The CDR3 region is CASSPTTTGNYEQYF. The CDR3 coding sequence is TGTGCCAGCTCACCGACTACGACAGGCAACTACGAGCAGTACTTC. The chain employs TRBV18 and TRBJ2-7; TRBD1 is a possible D gene (6 bases). Germline CDR1 KGHSH, CDR2 LQKENI. V lost 3 bases, J lost 3 bases, and 15 bases lay in between. This CDR3 contains 15 residues.

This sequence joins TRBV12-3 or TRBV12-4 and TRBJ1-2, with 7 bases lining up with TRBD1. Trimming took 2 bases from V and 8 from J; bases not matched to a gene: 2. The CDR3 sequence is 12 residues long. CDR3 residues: CASSLWDRGYTF. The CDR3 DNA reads TGTGCCAGCAGTTTATGGGACAGAGGCTACACCTTC.

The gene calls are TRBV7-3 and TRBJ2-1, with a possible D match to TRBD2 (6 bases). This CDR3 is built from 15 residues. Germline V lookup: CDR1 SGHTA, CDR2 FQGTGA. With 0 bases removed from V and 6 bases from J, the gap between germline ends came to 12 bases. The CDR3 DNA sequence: TGTGCCAGCAGCTTAACGGACTACCCATTCAATGAGCAGTTCTTC. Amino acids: CASSLTDYPFNEQFF.

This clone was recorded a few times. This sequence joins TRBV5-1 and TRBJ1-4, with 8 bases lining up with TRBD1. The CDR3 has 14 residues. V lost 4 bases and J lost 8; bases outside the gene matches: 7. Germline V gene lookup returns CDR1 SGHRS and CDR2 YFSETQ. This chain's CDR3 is CASSPGGAWEKLFF. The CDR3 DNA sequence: TGCGCCAGCAGCCCAGGGGGCGCGTGGGAAAAACTGTTTTTT.

CDR3 DNA: TGTGCCAGCAGTCAGGACACCGGGGAGCTGTTTTTT. It translates to CASSQDTGELFF. The chain recombines TRBV12-3 or TRBV12-4 with TRBJ2-2; D not resolved. This CDR3 has 12 amino acids. V lost 5 bases, J lost 3 bases, and 4 bases lay in between.

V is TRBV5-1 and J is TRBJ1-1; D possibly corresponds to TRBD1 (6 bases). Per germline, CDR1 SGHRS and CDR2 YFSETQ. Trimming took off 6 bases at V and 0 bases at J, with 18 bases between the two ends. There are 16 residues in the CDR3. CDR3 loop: CASTTGQWRLNTEAFF. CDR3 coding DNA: TGCGCCAGCACTACCGGACAGTGGAGGCTGAACACTGAAGCTTTCTTT.

The DNA for the CDR3 is TGTGCCAGCAGGATCGACAGGGCGAATTCACCCCTCCACTTT. Its protein is CASRIDRANSPLHF. The chain carries TRBV27 and TRBJ1-6, with 7 nucleotides matching TRBD1. Germline-derived CDR1 and CDR2 are MNHEY and SMNVEV (reference sequence). V lost 6 bases, J lost 7 bases, and 6 bases stayed unmatched. The CDR3 sequence is 14 residues long.

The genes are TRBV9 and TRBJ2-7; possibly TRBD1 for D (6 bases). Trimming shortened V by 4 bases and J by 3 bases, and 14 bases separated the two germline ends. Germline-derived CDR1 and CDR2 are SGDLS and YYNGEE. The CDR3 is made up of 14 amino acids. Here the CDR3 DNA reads TGTGCCAGCAGCATACAGGGAGATAGCTACGAGCAGTACTTC. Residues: CASSIQGDSYEQYF. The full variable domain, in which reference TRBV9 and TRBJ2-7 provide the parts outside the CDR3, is DSGVTQTPKHLITATGQRVTLRCSPRSGDLSVYWYQQSLDQGLQFLIQYYNGEERAKGNILERFSAQQFPDLHSELNLSSLELGDSALYFCASSIQGDSYEQYFGPGTRLTVT.

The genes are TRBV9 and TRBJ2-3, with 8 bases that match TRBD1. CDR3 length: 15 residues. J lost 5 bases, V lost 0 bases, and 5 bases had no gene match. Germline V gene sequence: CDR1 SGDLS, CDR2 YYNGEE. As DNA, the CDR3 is TGTGCCAGCAGCGTAGGGACAGGGATCGGAGATACGCAGTATTTT. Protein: CASSVGTGIGDTQYF.

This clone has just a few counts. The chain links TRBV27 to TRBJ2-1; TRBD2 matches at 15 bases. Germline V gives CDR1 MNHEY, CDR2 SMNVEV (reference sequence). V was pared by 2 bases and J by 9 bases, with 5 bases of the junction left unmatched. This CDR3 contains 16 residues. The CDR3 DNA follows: TGTGCCAGCAGTTTAGGGACTAGCGGGGGGCCGGGTGAGCAGTTCTTC. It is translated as CASSLGTSGGPGEQFF.

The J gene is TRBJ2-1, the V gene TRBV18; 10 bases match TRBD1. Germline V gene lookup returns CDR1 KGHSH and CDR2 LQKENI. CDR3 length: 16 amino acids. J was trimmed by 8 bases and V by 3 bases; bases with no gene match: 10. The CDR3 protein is CASSPEAGTGVDEQFF. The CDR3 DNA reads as TGTGCCAGCTCACCGGAGGCCGGGACAGGGGTCGATGAGCAGTTCTTC.

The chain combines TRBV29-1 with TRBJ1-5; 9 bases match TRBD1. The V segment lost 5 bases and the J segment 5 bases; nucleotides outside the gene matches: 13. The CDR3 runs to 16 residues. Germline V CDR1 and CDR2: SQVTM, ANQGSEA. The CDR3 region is CSVTETGQGLHQPQHF. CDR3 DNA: TGCAGCGTTACCGAAACGGGACAGGGTCTTCATCAGCCCCAGCATTTT. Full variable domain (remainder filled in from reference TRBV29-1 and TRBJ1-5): SAVISQKPSRDICQRGTSLTIQCQVDSQVTMMFWYRQQPGQSLTLIATANQGSEATYESGFVIDKFPISRPNLTFSTLTVSNMSPEDSSIYLCSVTETGQGLHQPQHFGDGTRLSIL.

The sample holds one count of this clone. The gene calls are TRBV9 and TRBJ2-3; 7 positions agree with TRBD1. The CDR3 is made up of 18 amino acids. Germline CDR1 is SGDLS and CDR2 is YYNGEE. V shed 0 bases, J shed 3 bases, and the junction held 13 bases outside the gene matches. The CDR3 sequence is CASSVGTGAPSRTDTQYF. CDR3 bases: TGTGCCAGCAGCGTAGGAACAGGGGCCCCAAGCCGAACAGATACGCAGTATTTT.

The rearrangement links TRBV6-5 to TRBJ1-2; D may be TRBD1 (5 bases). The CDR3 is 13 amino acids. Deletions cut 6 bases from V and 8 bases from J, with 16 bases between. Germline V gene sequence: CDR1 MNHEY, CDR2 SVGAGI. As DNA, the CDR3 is TGTGCCAGCAGCCCGTCGGGGAGGGACGGCTACACCTTC. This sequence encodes CASSPSGRDGYTF.

Here the CDR3 DNA reads TGTGCCAGCGTGACAGGGGGGACTGAAGCTTTCTTT. Amino acid sequence: CASVTGGTEAFF. This chain connects TRBV19 to TRBJ1-1, with TRBD1 matching 9 bases. The ends lost 9 bases at V and 5 bases at J; junction bases unmatched: 4. Germline-derived CDR1 and CDR2 are LNHDA and SQIVND (reference sequence). The CDR3 length is 12 residues.

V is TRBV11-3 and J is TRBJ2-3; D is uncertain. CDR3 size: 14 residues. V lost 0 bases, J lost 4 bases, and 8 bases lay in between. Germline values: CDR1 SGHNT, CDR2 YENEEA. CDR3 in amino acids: CASSLDAGADTQYF. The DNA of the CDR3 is TGTGCCAGCAGCTTAGATGCCGGAGCAGATACGCAGTATTTT.

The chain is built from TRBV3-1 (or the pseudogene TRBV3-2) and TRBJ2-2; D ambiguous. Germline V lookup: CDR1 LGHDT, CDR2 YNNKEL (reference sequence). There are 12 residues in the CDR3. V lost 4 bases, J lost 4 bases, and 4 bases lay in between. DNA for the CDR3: TGTGCCAGCAGCCGGGCCACCGGGGAGCTGTTTTTT. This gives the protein CASSRATGELFF.